This T cell receptor beta chain was documented in a study of shared clonotypes between healthy human individuals. Whole-study context: Used for every donor were three CD4 naive, three CD4 memory, two CD8 naive and one CD8 memory plate. Study observations and caveats: Non-shared clonotypes were found to have lower generation probabilities than the clonotypes that were shared by all four of the sorted-subset donors. The sole specimen, blood, was sampled, and tissue repertoires likely differ. Across subsets, estimated richness was generally greater for naive than for memory populations.

The repertoire was sequenced with immunoSEQ multiplex PCR; TCRdb's copy has only in-frame clones and lacks some. The sample lists over 800,000 clones; over 90% were seen once. It was CD45RO-negative cells, positively selected for CCR7, that made up naive CD8 cells, with terminally differentiated effector memory CD45RA+ cells excluded. About this clone: As yet, its antigen is unknown.

The sequencing sample was made of naive CD8+ T cells sorted from blood. The clonotype originates from a man aged 30 to 39 in good health.

The CDR3 coding sequence is TGCGCCAGCAGCTTGCCATTCGGCAGAATAAGGACCGGGGAGCTGTTTTTT. Translation gives CASSLPFGRIRTGELFF. The genes are TRBV5-1 and TRBJ2-2, with D uncertain. Trimming pared 1 base from V and 5 bases from J, leaving 18 bases between. The CDR3 runs to 17 residues. Germline CDR1 is SGHRS and CDR2 is YFSETQ. Combining the CDR3 with reference TRBV5-1 and TRBJ2-2 gives the whole variable domain KAGVTQTPRYLIKTRGQQVTLSCSPISGHRSVSWYQQTPGQGLQFLFEYFSETQRNKGNFPGRFSGRQFSNSRSEMNVSTLELGDSALYLCASSLPFGRIRTGELFFGEGSRLTVL.